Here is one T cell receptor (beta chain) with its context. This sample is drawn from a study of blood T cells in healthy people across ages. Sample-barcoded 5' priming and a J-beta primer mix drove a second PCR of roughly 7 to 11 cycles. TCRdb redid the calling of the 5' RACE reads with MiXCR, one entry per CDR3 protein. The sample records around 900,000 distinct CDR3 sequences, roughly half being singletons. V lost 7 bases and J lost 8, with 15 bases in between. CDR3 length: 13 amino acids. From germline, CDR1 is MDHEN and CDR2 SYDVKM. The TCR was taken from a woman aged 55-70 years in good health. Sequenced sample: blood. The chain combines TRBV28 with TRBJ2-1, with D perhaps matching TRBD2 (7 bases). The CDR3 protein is CASTKGGEDEQFF. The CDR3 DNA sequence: TGTGCCAGCACTAAAGGGGGGGAGGATGAGCAGTTCTTC.